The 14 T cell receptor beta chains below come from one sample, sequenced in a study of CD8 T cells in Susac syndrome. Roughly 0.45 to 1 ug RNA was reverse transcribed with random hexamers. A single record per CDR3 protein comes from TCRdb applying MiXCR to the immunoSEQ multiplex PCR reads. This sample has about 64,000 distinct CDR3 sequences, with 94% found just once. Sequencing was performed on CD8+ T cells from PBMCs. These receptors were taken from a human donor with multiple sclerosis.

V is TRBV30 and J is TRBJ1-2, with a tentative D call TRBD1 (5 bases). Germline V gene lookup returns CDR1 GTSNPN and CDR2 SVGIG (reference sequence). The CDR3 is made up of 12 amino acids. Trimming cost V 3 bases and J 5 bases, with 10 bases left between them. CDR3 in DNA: TGTGCCTGGAGATCGGGGGATTATGGCTACACCTTC. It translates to CAWRSGDYGYTF.

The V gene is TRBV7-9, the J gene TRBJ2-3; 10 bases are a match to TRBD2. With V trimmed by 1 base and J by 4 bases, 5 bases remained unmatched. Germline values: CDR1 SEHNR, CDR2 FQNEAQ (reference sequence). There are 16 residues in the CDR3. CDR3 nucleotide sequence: TGTGCCAGCAGCTTAGACGGGACTAGCGATCCAGATACGCAGTATTTT. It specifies CASSLDGTSDPDTQYF.

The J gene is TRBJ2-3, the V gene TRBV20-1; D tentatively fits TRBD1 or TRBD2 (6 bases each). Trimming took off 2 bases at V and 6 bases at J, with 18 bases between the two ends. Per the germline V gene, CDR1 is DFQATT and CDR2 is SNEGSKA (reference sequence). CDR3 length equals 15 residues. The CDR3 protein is CSARYGRGGPDTQYF. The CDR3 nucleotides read TGCAGTGCTAGATACGGCAGGGGAGGCCCGGATACGCAGTATTTT.

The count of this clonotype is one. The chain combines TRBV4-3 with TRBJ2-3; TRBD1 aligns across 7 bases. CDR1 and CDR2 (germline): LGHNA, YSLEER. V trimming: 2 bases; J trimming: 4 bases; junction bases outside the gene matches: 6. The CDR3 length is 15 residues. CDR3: CASSQLTGNADTQYF. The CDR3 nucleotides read TGCGCCAGCAGCCAACTGACAGGGAATGCAGATACGCAGTATTTT.

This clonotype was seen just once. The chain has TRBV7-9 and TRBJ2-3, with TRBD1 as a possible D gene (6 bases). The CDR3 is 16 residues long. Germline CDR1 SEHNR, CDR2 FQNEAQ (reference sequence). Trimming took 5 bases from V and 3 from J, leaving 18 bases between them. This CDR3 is CASSPVAGAKTDTQYF. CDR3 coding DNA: TGTGCCAGCAGCCCAGTCGCAGGGGCCAAGACAGATACGCAGTATTTT. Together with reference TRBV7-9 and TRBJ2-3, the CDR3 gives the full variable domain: DTGVSQNPRHKITKRGQNVTFRCDPISEHNRLYWYRQTLGQGPEFLTYFQNEAQLEKSRLLSDRFSAERPKGSFSTLEIQRTEQGDSAMYLCASSPVAGAKTDTQYFGPGTRLTVL.

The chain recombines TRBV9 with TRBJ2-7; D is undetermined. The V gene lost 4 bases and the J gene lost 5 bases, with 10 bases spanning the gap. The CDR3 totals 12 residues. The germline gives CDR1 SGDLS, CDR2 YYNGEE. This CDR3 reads CASSPNIDEQYF. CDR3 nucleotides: TGTGCCAGCAGCCCAAATATCGACGAGCAGTACTTC.

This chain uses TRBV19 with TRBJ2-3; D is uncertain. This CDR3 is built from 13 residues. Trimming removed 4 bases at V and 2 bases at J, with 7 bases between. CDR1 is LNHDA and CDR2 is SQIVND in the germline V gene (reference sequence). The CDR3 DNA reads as TGTGCCAGTAGTAACCCTCTCACAGATACGCAGTATTTT. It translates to CASSNPLTDTQYF.

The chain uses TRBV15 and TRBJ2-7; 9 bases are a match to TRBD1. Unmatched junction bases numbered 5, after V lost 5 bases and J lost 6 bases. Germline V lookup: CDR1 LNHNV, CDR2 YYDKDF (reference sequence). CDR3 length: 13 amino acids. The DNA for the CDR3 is TGTGCCACCAGCCGGGACAGGGTTGGCGAGCAGTACTTC. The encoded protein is CATSRDRVGEQYF.

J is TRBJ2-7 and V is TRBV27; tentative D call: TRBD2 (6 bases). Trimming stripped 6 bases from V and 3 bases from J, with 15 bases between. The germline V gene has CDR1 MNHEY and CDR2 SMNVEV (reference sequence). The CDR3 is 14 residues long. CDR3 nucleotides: TGTGCCAGCAGCCCCGGAGTAGCGGTCTACGAGCAGTACTTC. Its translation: CASSPGVAVYEQYF.

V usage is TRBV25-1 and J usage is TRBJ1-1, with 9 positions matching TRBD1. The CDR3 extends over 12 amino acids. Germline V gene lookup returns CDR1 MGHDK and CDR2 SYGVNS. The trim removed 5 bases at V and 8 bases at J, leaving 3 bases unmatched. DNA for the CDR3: TGTGCCAGCAGTCCACAGGGGGCCGAAGCTTTCTTT. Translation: CASSPQGAEAFF.

The CDR3 DNA follows: TGTGCCAGCAGTGTTGGCAGGGTGGCTGAGCAGTTCTTC. This translates into CASSVGRVAEQFF. V gene TRBV2 combines with J gene TRBJ2-1, with D maybe TRBD1 (5 bases). Trimming removed 4 bases from V and 9 bases from J, with 13 bases in between. The CDR3 totals 13 residues. CDR1 and CDR2 from the germline V gene are SNHLY and FYNNEI.

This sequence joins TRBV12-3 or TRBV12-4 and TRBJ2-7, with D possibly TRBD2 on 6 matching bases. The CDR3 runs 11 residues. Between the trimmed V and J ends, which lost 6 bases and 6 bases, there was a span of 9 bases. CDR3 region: CASSWGVEQYF. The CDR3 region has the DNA TGTGCCAGCAGCTGGGGGGTCGAGCAGTACTTC.

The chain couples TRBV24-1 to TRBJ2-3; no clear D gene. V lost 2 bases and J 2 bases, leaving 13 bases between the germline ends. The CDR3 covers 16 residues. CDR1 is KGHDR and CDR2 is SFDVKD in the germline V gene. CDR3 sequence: CATSDYTAGDTDTQYF. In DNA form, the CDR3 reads TGTGCCACCAGTGATTATACGGCAGGAGACACAGATACGCAGTATTTT.

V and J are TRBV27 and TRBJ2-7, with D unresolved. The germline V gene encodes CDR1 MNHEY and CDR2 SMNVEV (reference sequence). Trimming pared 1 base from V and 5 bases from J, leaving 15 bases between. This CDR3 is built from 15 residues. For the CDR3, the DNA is TGTGCCAGCAGTTTATTTTCTAGTCTCAGCCACGAGCAGTACTTC. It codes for CASSLFSSLSHEQYF.